The clone carrying this T cell receptor beta chain was detected a few times. Its antigen remains unknown. The sample originates from a study of cytotoxic CD8 clonotypes in ibrutinib-treated CLL. About the study: Response samples came after a median roughly twelve months of treatment, range 6 to 36. Each sample contained, on average, about 250,000 productive templates and some 90,000 productive rearrangements. Notes on the study in general: Clonality (at baseline) was higher than in age-matched healthy donors and tracked circulating CD8+ T-cell counts. Clonality increased at ibrutinib response and stayed stable in sustained remission. At progression, however, it fell back toward baseline.

The table came from immunoSEQ multiplex PCR; TCRdb's copy has only in-frame clones and leaves some out. The sample records around 200,000 clones, 60% to 80% being singletons. The sample consisted of PBMCs, taken after 12 months of ibrutinib treatment. The origin of this receptor is a human donor with chronic lymphocytic leukemia.

In DNA form, the CDR3 reads TGTGCCAGCGCCCTCGGATGGTATGGAAACACCATATATTTT. Protein product: CASALGWYGNTIYF. The chain combines TRBV2 with TRBJ1-3; D is undetermined. The CDR3 is made up of 14 amino acids. V was shortened by 8 bases and J by 3 bases, with 14 bases between the two germline ends. Germline V lookup: CDR1 SNHLY, CDR2 FYNNEI.